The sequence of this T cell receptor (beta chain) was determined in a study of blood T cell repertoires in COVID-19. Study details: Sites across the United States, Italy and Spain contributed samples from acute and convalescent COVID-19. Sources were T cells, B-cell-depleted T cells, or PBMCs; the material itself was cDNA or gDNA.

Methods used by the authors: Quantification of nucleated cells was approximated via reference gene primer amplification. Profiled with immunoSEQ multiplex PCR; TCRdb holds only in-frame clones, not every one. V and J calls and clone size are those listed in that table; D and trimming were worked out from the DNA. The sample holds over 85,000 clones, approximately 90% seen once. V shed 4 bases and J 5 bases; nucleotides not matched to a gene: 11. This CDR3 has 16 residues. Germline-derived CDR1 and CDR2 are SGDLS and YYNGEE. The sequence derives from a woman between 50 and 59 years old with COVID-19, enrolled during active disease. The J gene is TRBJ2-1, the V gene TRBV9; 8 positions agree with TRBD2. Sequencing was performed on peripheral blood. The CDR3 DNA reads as TGTGCCAGCAGCCCACAACTAGCGGAAATAAACAATGAGCAGTTCTTC. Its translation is CASSPQLAEINNEQFF.